These 5 T cell receptor beta chains came from one sample sequenced in a study of shared clonotypes between healthy human individuals (dated by TCRdb to 2020 to 2021). The library was made by the immunoSEQ multiplex PCR assay. Sourced from immuneACCESS, this table was stored by TCRdb with only in-frame sequences that have V and J called. A share of the clones is absent; for the studies checked, an unresolved V gene accounts for under half, and the remainder has no known explanation. This sample gives around 2.3 million clones in total; around 95% of them show up just once. The ten largest clones add up to around 0.13% of the sample. Sample: naive CD4+ T cells sorted from blood. The sample's cell subset or site label, decoded: CD45RA+ positively selected. The origin of the receptors is a man aged 18-30 years in good health.

The CDR3 DNA follows: TGTGCCACCAGGGGGACTAGCGGGGGCGTAGATACGCAGTATTTT. Encoded protein: CATRGTSGGVDTQYF. The genes are TRBV7-8 and TRBJ2-3; 14 bases fit TRBD2. The CDR3 has 15 amino acids. CDR1 SGHVS and CDR2 FQNEAQ come from the germline V gene. The V gene end was trimmed by 10 bases and the J gene end by 5 bases; junction bases not matched to a gene: 8.

On this clone: The same CDR3 can be traced to other DNA sequences in this sample. V gene TRBV28 combines with J gene TRBJ1-1; D unresolved. Trimming took 3 bases from V and 3 from J, leaving 2 bases between them. The germline gives CDR1 MDHEN, CDR2 SYDVKM. The CDR3 loop spans 11 amino acids. The CDR3 loop is CASSFYTEAFF. CDR3 sequence (DNA): TGTGCCAGCAGTTTTTACACTGAAGCTTTCTTT. The full variable domain, with the rest looked up from reference TRBV28 and TRBJ1-1, is DVKVTQSSRYLVKRTGEKVFLECVQDMDHENMFWYRQDPGLGLRLIYFSYDVKMKEKGDIPEGYSVSREKKERFSLILESASTNQTSMYLCASSFYTEAFFGQGTRLTVV.

This chain uses TRBV7-9 with TRBJ1-4; 8 bases line up with TRBD1. The CDR3 contains 15 residues. The germline V gene has CDR1 SEHNR and CDR2 FQNEAQ (reference sequence). The V segment lost 5 bases and the J segment 5 bases; nucleotides outside the gene matches: 7. CDR3 sequence (DNA): TGTGCCAGCAGCAGATGGACAGGGAACAATGAAAAACTGTTTTTT. Amino acids: CASSRWTGNNEKLFF.

This chain uses TRBV11-2 with TRBJ2-5; D possibly corresponds to TRBD2 (6 bases). The J call is doubtful: the DNA matches TRBJ2-7 better. The CDR3 has 13 residues. Germline loops: CDR1 SGHAT, CDR2 FQNNGV. The CDR3 DNA sequence: TGTGCCAGCAGCCCGACTAGATCCTACGAGCAGTACTTC. Translation: CASSPTRSYEQYF.

This clone was detected once. The CDR3, as DNA: TGTGCCATCAGGCCACAGGTGTCGAACACTGAAGCTTTCTTT. It is translated as CAIRPQVSNTEAFF. The chain uses TRBV10-3 and TRBJ1-1, with D perhaps matching TRBD1 (5 bases). The CDR3 has 14 residues. In germline, CDR1 is ENHRY, CDR2 SYGVKD. Between the trimmed V and J ends, which lost 6 bases and 1 base, there was a span of 12 bases.